This T cell receptor (beta chain) was sequenced in a study of blood T cells in healthy people across ages. For every donor, a draw yielded approximately 9.9 milliliters of peripheral blood. Per sample, no less than 5.5 micrograms of total RNA were extracted. General study results and limits: The percentage of naive T cells correlated strongly with TCR beta diversity. Possibly confounding the expanded clonotype changes was the fact that donor CMV status was unknown.

Using a J-beta primer mix together with a sample-barcoded 5' primer, a second PCR was run for roughly 6 to 12 cycles. Via MiXCR, TCRdb re-called the 5' RACE reads, giving one row per CDR3 protein. The sample has over 1,500,000 distinct CDR3 sequences, less than 50% seen once; the top ten hold 2% to 2.5%. Trimming took off 2 bases at V and 1 base at J, with 9 bases between the two ends. Germline V CDR1 and CDR2: SGHRS, YFSETQ. The CDR3 totals 14 residues. Details on this clonotype: The antigen is unknown.

What was sequenced was blood. The sequence came from a woman between 35 and 50 years old in good health. The chain couples TRBV5-1 to TRBJ2-5; D unclear. CDR3 loop: CASSLDGPQETQYF. The DNA of the CDR3 is TGCGCCAGCAGCTTAGACGGACCCCAAGAGACCCAGTACTTC.